The text below deals with one T cell receptor beta chain. This clonotype was detected ten times or more. It has no known antigen specificity. Base qualities are missing; no much larger clone stands one base away. These data belong to a study of T cells after yellow fever vaccination (dated by TCRdb to between 2018 and 2021). At the level of the whole study: The SMART-Seq v4 Ultra Low Input RNA kit was used to prepare libraries from fractions with low cell numbers. To follow T-cell clones before and after primary and booster YFV17D yellow fever vaccination, bulk TCR alpha and beta repertoires were sequenced over time. Blood was drawn at multiple timepoints before and after primary and secondary immunization, with bulk PBMC replicates and cell subsets isolated. The cohort comprised two healthy male donors, one aged 18 to 30 and one aged 30 to 39 years.

Reading the germline V gene gives CDR1 SGHTA and CDR2 FQGNSA. The CDR3 runs 12 amino acids, cysteine and phenylalanine included. Just the 36-base CDR3 DNA is kept, in frame starting at base 1. V loses 3 bases of germline sequence and J loses 6 bases, and the interval between the two ends is 8 bases. The research as a whole found: After the booster, most of the clones that had expanded following primary vaccination were detected again (roughly 96% of CD4 and around nine tenths of CD8), which suggests that memory was broadly maintained. FACS-sorted repertoires could contain abundant contaminating clonotypes from the bulk population, so computational filtering was required. A small fraction of clonotypes appeared in both the CD4 and CD8 compartments, likely as a result of convergent recombination. The secondary T-cell response was found to be weaker but faster than the primary response, with a peak reached on day 5 rather than on day 15. The study included only a couple of donors, which limits how far the findings can be generalized.

The sample's treatment or condition label, in plain terms: live attenuated yellow fever vaccine strain. At every blood-draw timepoint, two biological replicates of bulk PBMCs were collected. PBMCs were isolated from peripheral blood using a standard Ficoll-Paque protocol. RNA was extracted with TriZol from bulk PBMCs, CD4 and CD8 fractions, and dextramer-positive and dextramer-negative fractions. TCR cDNA was synthesized by 5'RACE template switching, which introduced a universal primer site and unique molecular identifiers. cDNA synthesis was primed from both the TCR alpha and TCR beta constant segments. Libraries were amplified in two PCR steps, with sample barcodes and sequencing adapters added in the second step. Sequencing of the libraries was done on either Illumina HiSeq 2500 (2x100 bp) or NovaSeq (2x150 bp). On the study's bioinformatics: Demultiplexing of reads and collapsing into UMI consensus sequences were performed with MIGEC, and V(D)J alignment was carried out with MiXCR. Clonotypes responding to the vaccine were identified with edgeR on replicate PBMC samples, with the criteria of FDR below 0.01 and a log2 fold change above 5 up to day 15. Bulk clonotypes were assigned CD4 or CD8 identity according to which sequenced CD4 or CD8 repertoire held them at higher abundance. TCRdb passed the public sequencing reads through fastp at Q25 and MiXCR, retaining productive beta sequences. Rows are unified per CDR3 protein, each entry keeping the most common DNA and genes. These V and J calls originate from TCRdb's pipeline instead of the authors' own analysis. Recorded for this sample are 400,000 to 650,000 distinct CDR3 sequences; 20% to 25% of them occurred a single time. The ten top clones hold around 16% of the sample.

Sequencing used PBMCs, obtained 21 days after the first yellow fever vaccination. The clonotype was recovered from a man younger than 30 who received the YFV17D yellow fever vaccine. The chain was built from TRBV7-2 and TRBJ1-2; TRBD1 is a possible D gene, resting on 6 matching bases. The nucleotide sequence is given as TGTGCCAGCAGCTTCTACAGGGATGGCTACACCTTC. This gives the protein CASSFYRDGYTF.